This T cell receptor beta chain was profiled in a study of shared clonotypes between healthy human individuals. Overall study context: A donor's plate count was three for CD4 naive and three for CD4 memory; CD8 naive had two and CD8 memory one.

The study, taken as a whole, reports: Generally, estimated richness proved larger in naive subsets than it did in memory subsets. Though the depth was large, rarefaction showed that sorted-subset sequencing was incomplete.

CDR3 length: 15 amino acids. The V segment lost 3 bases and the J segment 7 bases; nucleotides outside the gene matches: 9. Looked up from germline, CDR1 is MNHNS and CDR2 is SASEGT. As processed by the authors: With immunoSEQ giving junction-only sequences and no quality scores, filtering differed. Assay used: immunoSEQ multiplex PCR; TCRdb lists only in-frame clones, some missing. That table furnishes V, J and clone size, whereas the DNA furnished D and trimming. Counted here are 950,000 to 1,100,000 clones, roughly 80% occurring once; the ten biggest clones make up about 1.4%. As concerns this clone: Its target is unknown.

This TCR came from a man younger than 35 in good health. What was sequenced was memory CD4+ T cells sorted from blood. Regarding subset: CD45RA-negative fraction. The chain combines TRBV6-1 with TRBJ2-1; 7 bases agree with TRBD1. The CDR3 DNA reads TGTGCCAGCAGTGACGGGACAGTTGCCTCTAATGAGCAGTTCTTC. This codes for CASSDGTVASNEQFF.